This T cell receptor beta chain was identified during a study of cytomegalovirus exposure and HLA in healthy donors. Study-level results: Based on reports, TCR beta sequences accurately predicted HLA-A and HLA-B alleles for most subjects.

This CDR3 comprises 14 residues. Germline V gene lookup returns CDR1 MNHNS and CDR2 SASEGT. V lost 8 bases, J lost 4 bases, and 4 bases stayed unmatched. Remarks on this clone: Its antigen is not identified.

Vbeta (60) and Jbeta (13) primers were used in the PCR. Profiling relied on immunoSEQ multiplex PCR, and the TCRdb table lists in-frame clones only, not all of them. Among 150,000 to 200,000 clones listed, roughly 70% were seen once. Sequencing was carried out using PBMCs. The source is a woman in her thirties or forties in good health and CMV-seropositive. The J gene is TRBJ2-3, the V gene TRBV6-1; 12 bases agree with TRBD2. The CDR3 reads CASRLAGVADTQYF. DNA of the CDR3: TGTGCCAGCCGACTAGCGGGAGTTGCAGATACGCAGTATTTT.